These 17 T cell receptor beta chains were sequenced from one sample in a study of identical twins. TCRdb called the 5' RACE reads again in MiXCR, with one record for every CDR3 protein. The sample lists roughly 240,000 distinct CDR3 sequences; about 7% were seen once. These data were also filed under a second study, of yellow fever vaccine responses in identical twins.

The sample consisted of memory (CD45RO+) T cells sorted from blood. These receptors all come from a woman younger than 30 in good health.

The sample holds many counts of this clonotype. J is TRBJ2-1 and V is TRBV27; 9 bases are a match to TRBD1. This CDR3 is built from 21 residues. Germline values: CDR1 MNHEY, CDR2 SMNVEV (reference sequence). V lost 5 bases to trimming and J lost 4 bases; unmatched junction nucleotides: 24. CDR3 protein: CASSPPRTGTGRIGLYNEQFF. For the CDR3, the DNA is TGTGCCAGCAGTCCCCCACGAACCGGGACAGGGAGGATAGGGTTGTACAATGAGCAGTTCTTC.

This clonotype was detected a few times. The V call is TRBV20-1, the J call TRBJ2-1; 12 bases line up with TRBD2. Germline-derived CDR1 and CDR2 are DFQATT and SNEGSKA (reference sequence). The CDR3 is made up of 14 amino acids. The V and J ends lost 5 bases and 6 bases, in that order; junction bases with no gene match: 5. CDR3 in DNA: TGCAGTGCTCCTCGACTAGCGGGAGTCAATGAGCAGTTCTTC. Its protein is CSAPRLAGVNEQFF.

This clonotype was counted only a few times. The gene calls are TRBV14 and TRBJ1-1; TRBD1 might be the D (5 bases). The germline V gene has CDR1 SGHDN and CDR2 FVKESK. This CDR3 is 16 amino acids long. Between the trimmed V and J ends, which lost 2 bases and 0 bases, there was a span of 13 bases. This CDR3 is CASSQPGPDMNTEAFF. The CDR3 coding sequence is TGTGCCAGCAGCCAACCGGGACCCGATATGAACACTGAAGCTTTCTTT.

In nucleotides, the CDR3 is TGTGCCAGCAGCGCCGGGACTAGCGGGCAAAAAGGGGAGACCCAGTACTTC. Amino acid sequence: CASSAGTSGQKGETQYF. The chain carries TRBV5-5 and TRBJ2-5; 12 bases align to TRBD2. CDR1 is SGHKS and CDR2 is YYEKEE in the germline V gene (reference sequence). The CDR3 has 17 residues. V dropped 4 bases and J dropped 5; count of bases not matched to a gene: 12.

This clonotype has ten or more counts. The chain has TRBV12-3 or TRBV12-4 and TRBJ2-1, with a tentative D call TRBD1 (5 bases). Trimming shortened V by 1 base and J by 5 bases, and 15 bases separated the two germline ends. This CDR3 region has 16 residues. The CDR3 is CASSLVARAINNEQFF. Here the CDR3 DNA reads TGTGCCAGCAGTTTAGTTGCCAGGGCCATCAACAATGAGCAGTTCTTC.

V usage is TRBV5-4 and J usage is TRBJ2-2; D remains unclear. Trimming took 0 bases from V and 5 from J, leaving 14 bases between them. Germline V gene data show CDR1 as SGHNT and CDR2 as YYREEE (reference sequence). The CDR3 runs 16 residues. This chain's CDR3 is CASSLGGMSFTGELFF. CDR3 nucleotides: TGTGCCAGCAGCTTGGGTGGGATGAGTTTTACCGGGGAGCTGTTTTTT.

This clonotype was picked up many times. V gene TRBV20-1 combines with J gene TRBJ2-5; 11 nucleotides agree with TRBD2. V was clipped by 0 bases and J by 5 bases; unmatched bases: 5. Germline CDR1 DFQATT, CDR2 SNEGSKA (reference sequence). The CDR3 totals 15 residues. CDR3 amino acids: CSARDLAGGRETQYF. CDR3 sequence (DNA): TGCAGTGCTAGAGATCTAGCGGGGGGACGCGAGACCCAGTACTTC.

This clonotype was detected many times. This chain links TRBV5-1 with TRBJ2-5; 7 bases agree with TRBD1. V shed 4 bases, J shed 10 bases, and the junction held 10 bases outside the gene matches. CDR3 length: 13 residues. Germline V CDR1 and CDR2: SGHRS, YFSETQ. In nucleotides, the CDR3 is TGCGCCAGCAGCAAAACAGGGGTGGATGGCCAGTACTTC. It translates to CASSKTGVDGQYF.

This clonotype came up many times. The rearrangement links TRBV24-1 to TRBJ2-1; D remains ambiguous. In germline, CDR1 is KGHDR, CDR2 SFDVKD. The V end was cut by 3 bases, the J end by 4 bases, with 9 bases between. CDR3 size: 14 residues. CDR3 DNA: TGTGCCACCAGTGATGCGGTTGCGTACAATGAGCAGTTCTTC. Protein: CATSDAVAYNEQFF.

This clonotype was detected only a few times. The CDR3 protein is CASSEWKAGETQYF. The CDR3 nucleotides read TGTGCCAGCAGTGAATGGAAGGCCGGAGAGACCCAGTACTTC. This chain links TRBV25-1 with TRBJ2-5; D remains unclear. V was clipped by 1 base and J by 4 bases, with 10 bases between them. The CDR3 totals 14 residues. Germline CDR1 is MGHDK and CDR2 is SYGVNS.

This clonotype appeared a few times. This sequence joins TRBV19 and TRBJ2-3; tentatively, D is TRBD2 (7 bases). CDR1 LNHDA and CDR2 SQIVND come from the germline V gene (reference sequence). The CDR3 loop spans 15 amino acids. The V end was cut by 3 bases, the J end by 4 bases, with 14 bases between. The CDR3 region is CASSMAGASSDTQYF. Here the CDR3 DNA reads TGTGCCAGTAGTATGGCGGGGGCCAGCTCAGATACGCAGTATTTT.

In its sample, this clonotype was seen many times. DNA of the CDR3: TGCGCCAGCAGCAGGGCCGCAGCTAATAGCAATCAGCCCCAGCATTTT. It translates to CASSRAAANSNQPQHF. The chain combines TRBV5-1 with TRBJ1-5; no clear D gene. Germline V gene data show CDR1 as SGHRS and CDR2 as YFSETQ. The CDR3 is 16 amino acids. With 4 bases removed from V and 0 bases from J, the gap between germline ends came to 14 bases.

This clonotype was counted between two and nine times. This rearrangement joins TRBV6-2 or TRBV6-3 to TRBJ1-1, with no clear D. Germline CDR1 is MNHEY and CDR2 is SVGEGT. This CDR3 has 13 residues. V lost 5 bases, J lost 4 bases, and 11 bases lay in between. The CDR3 coding sequence is TGTGCCAGCAGTCCGACTTCAGGCACTGAAGCTTTCTTT. Encoded protein: CASSPTSGTEAFF.

V and J are TRBV7-2 and TRBJ2-1; D might be TRBD1 or TRBD2, each matching 5 bases. V was pared by 0 bases and J by 1 base, with 10 bases between. The CDR3 length is 16 residues. Germline-derived CDR1 and CDR2 are SGHTA and FQGNSA. The CDR3, as DNA: TGTGCCAGCAGCTTAGCCGGGACCAGGTCCTACAATGAGCAGTTCTTC. It specifies CASSLAGTRSYNEQFF.

This clonotype occurred a few times. The rearrangement joins TRBV19 to TRBJ2-7; 8 nucleotides match TRBD1. This CDR3 comprises 14 residues. The V segment lost 4 bases and the J segment 5 bases; nucleotides outside the gene matches: 7. Per germline, CDR1 LNHDA and CDR2 SQIVND (reference sequence). The DNA of the CDR3 is TGTGCCAGTAGTACCAAGACAGGGGTCAACGAGCAGTACGTC. Translation: CASSTKTGVNEQYV.

This clonotype turned up a few times. This sequence joins TRBV4-1 and TRBJ2-3; D might be TRBD2 (6 bases). This CDR3 comprises 15 residues. Per germline, CDR1 MGHRA and CDR2 YSYEKL. V was clipped by 4 bases and J by 2 bases, with 13 bases between them. The CDR3: CASSRGLSNTDTQYF. Here the CDR3 DNA reads TGCGCCAGCAGCCGTGGACTAAGTAACACAGATACGCAGTATTTT.

This clonotype occurred many times. The rearrangement joins TRBV5-1 to TRBJ1-1; 7 bases are a match to TRBD1. CDR3 size: 15 residues. J gave up 8 bases and V 1 base, and 11 bases lay outside the gene matches. Looked up from germline, CDR1 is SGHRS and CDR2 is YFSETQ. CDR3 nucleotides: TGCGCCAGCAGCTTGTCTCACCCCGACAGGGACGAAGCTTTCTTT. Amino acids: CASSLSHPDRDEAFF. Combining the CDR3 with reference TRBV5-1 and TRBJ1-1 gives the whole variable domain KAGVTQTPRYLIKTRGQQVTLSCSPISGHRSVSWYQQTPGQGLQFLFEYFSETQRNKGNFPGRFSGRQFSNSRSEMNVSTLELGDSALYLCASSLSHPDRDEAFFGQGTRLTVV.